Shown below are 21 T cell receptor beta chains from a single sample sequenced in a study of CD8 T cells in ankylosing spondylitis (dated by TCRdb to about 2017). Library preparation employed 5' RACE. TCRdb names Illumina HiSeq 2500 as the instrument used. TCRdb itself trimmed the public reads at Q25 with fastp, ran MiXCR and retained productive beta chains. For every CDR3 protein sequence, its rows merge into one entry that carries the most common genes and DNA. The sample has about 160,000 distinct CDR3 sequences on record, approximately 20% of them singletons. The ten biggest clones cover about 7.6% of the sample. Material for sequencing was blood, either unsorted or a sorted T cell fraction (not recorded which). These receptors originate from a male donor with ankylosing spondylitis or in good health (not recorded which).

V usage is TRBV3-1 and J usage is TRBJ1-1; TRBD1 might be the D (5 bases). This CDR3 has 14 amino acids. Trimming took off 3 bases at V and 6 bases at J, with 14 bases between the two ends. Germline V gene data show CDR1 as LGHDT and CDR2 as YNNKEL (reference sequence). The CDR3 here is CASSQTRDSSEAFF. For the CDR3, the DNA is TGTGCCAGCAGCCAGACAAGGGACTCTTCTGAAGCTTTCTTT.

As DNA, the CDR3 is TGTGCCAGCAGTTTAGCGGGAGCGGAAGATACGCAGTATTTT. This encodes CASSLAGAEDTQYF. This chain joins TRBV12-3 or TRBV12-4 and TRBJ2-3; TRBD2 might be the D (5 bases). Between the trimmed V and J ends, which lost 0 bases and 5 bases, there was a span of 9 bases. The CDR3 sequence is 14 residues long.

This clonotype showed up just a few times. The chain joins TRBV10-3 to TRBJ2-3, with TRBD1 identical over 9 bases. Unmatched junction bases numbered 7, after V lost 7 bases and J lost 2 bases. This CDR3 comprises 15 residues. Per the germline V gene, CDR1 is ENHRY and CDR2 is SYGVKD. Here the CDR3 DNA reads TGTGCCATCATGGGACAGGGCCGCCCCACAGATACGCAGTATTTT. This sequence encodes CAIMGQGRPTDTQYF.

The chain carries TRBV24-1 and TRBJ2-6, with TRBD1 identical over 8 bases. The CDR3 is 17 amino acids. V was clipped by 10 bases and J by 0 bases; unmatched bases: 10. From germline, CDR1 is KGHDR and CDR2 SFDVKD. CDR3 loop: CATRRGQAGSGANVLTF. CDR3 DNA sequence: TGTGCCACAAGGAGGGGACAGGCCGGCTCTGGGGCCAACGTCCTGACTTTC.

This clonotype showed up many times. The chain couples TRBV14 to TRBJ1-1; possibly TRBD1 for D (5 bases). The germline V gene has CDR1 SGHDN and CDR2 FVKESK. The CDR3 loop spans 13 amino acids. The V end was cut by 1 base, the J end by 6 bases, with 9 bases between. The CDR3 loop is CASSQVGVAEAFF. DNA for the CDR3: TGTGCCAGCAGCCAAGTAGGGGTTGCTGAAGCTTTCTTT.

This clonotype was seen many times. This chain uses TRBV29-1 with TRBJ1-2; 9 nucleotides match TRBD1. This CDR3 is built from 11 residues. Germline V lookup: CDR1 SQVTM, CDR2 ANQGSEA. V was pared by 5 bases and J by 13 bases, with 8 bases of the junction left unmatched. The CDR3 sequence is CSVSDTGGRTF. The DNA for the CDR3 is TGCAGCGTTTCTGACACAGGGGGCCGCACCTTC.

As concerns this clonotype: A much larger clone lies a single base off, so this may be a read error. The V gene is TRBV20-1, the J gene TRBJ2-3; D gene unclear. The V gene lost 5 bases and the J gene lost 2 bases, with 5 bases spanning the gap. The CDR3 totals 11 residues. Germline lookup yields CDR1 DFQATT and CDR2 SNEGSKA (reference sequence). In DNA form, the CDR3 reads TGCAGTGCTGGACCCACAGATACGCAGTATTTT. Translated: CSAGPTDTQYF.

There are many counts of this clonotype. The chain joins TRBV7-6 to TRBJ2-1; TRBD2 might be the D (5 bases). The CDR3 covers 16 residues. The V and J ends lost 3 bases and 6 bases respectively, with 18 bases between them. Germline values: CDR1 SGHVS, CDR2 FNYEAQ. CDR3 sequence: CASSFLMTNGGNEQFF. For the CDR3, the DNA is TGTGCCAGCAGCTTCTTAATGACTAATGGAGGCAATGAGCAGTTCTTC.

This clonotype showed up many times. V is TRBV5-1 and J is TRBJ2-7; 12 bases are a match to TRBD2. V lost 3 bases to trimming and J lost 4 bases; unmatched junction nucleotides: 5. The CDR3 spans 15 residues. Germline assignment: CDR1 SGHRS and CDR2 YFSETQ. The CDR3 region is CASSSLTSGSYEQYF. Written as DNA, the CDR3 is TGCGCCAGCAGCTCACTGACTAGCGGGAGTTACGAGCAGTACTTC.

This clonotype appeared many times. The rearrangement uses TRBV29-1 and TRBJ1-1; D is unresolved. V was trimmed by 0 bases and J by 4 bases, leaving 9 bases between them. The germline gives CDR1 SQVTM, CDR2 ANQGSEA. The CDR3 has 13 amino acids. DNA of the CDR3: TGCAGCGTTGAAGAGGGTGTGGTCACTGAAGCTTTCTTT. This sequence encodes CSVEEGVVTEAFF.

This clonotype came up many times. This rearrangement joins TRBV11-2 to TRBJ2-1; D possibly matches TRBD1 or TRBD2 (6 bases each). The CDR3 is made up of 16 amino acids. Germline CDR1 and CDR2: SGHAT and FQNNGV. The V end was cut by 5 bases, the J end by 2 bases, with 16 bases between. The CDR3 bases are TGTGCCAGCAGCAAAGCCCAGGGGACTGCCTACAATGAGCAGTTCTTC. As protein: CASSKAQGTAYNEQFF. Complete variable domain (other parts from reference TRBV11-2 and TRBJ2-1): EAGVAQSPRYKIIEKRQSVAFWCNPISGHATLYWYQQILGQGPKLLIQFQNNGVVDDSQLPKDRFSAERLKGVDSTLKIQPAKLEDSAVYLCASSKAQGTAYNEQFFGPGTRLTVL.

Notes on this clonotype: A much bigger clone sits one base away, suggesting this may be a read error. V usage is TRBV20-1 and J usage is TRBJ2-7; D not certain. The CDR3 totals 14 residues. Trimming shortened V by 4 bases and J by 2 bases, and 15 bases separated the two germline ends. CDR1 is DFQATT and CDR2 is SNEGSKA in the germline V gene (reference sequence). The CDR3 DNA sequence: TGCAGTGCTAAGAGGAACGGGTACCCCTACGAGCAGTACTTC. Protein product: CSAKRNGYPYEQYF.

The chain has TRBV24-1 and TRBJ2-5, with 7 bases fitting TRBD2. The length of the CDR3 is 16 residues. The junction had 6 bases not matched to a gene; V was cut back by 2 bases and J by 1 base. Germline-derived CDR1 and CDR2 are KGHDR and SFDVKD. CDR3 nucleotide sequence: TGTGCCACCAGTGATTCCTCATCTAGCGGCCAAGAGACCCAGTACTTC. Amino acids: CATSDSSSSGQETQYF.

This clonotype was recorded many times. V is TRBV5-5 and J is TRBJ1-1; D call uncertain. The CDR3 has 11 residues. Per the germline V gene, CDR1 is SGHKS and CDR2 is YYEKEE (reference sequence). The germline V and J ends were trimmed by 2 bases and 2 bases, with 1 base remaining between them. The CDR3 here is CASSFNTEAFF. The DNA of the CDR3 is TGTGCCAGCAGCTTTAACACTGAAGCTTTCTTT.

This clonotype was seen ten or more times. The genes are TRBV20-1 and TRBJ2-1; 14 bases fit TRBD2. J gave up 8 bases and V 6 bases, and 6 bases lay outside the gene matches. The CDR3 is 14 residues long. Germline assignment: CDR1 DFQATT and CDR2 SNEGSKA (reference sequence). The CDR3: CSALGLAGGHEQFF. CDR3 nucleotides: TGCAGTGCCCTTGGACTAGCGGGAGGCCATGAGCAGTTCTTC.

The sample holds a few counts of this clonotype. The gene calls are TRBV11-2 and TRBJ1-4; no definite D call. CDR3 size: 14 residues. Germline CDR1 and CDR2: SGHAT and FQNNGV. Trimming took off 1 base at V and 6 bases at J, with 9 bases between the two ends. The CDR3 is CASSLGARDEKLFF. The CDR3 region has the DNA TGTGCCAGCAGCTTAGGGGCACGGGATGAAAAACTGTTTTTT.

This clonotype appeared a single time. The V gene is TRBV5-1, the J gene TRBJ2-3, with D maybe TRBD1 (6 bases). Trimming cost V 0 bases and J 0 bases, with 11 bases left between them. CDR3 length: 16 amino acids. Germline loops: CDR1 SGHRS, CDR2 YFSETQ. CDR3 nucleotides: TGCGCCAGCAGCTTGGAGGGACACACTAGCACAGATACGCAGTATTTT. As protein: CASSLEGHTSTDTQYF.

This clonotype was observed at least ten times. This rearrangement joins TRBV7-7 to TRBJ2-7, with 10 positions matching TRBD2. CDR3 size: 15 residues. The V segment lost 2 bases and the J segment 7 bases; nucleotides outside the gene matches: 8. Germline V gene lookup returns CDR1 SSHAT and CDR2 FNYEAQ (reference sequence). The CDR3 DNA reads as TGTGCCAGCAGCTTATCGAGCGGGAGGGAACAAGAGCAGTACTTC. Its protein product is CASSLSSGREQEQYF.

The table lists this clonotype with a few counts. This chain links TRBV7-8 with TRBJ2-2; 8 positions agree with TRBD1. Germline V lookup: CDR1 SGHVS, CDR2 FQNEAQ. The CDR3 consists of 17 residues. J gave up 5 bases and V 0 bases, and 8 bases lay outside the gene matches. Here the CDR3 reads CASSLAKGTGGTGELFF. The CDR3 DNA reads TGTGCCAGCAGCTTAGCGAAGGGGACAGGAGGGACCGGGGAGCTGTTTTTT.

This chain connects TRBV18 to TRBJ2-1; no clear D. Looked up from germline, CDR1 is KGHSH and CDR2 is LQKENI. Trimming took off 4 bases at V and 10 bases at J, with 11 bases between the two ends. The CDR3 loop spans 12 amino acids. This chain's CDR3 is CASSRPQSEQFF. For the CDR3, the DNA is TGTGCCAGCTCACGTCCCCAGAGCGAGCAGTTCTTC.

CDR3 nucleotide sequence: TGTGCCAGCAGTTTAACGTGGAGCGGGGAGCTGTTTTTT. The encoded protein is CASSLTWSGELFF. The chain links TRBV28 to TRBJ2-2; the D is unclear. Trimming took 2 bases from V and 7 from J, leaving 8 bases between them. The germline V gene encodes CDR1 MDHEN and CDR2 SYDVKM. This CDR3 has 13 amino acids.